This TCR beta chain was captured in a study of CD4 T cells in relation to SARS-CoV-2 and coronaviruses. Study context: TCR beta CDR3s were sequenced after roughly ten-day antigen culture of PBMCs. Shared crossreactive spike epitopes were mapped to their HLA restriction.

Study results and limitations: Crossreactivity was assessed only for spike protein, not other viral proteins.

Measured with immunoSEQ multiplex PCR; TCRdb has only the in-frame clones, and not every one. The data show 25,000 to 30,000 clones, more than 65% seen once. To note about this clone: Its specificity is unknown.

Before the COVID-19 pandemic, during about 2010-2019, CD4+ T cells were taken from unexposed donors. After ten to eleven days of culture, CD4+ T cells were isolated. As cell numbers allowed, unexposed-donor CD4+ T cells faced SARS-CoV-2 S/N and four cold-coronavirus spikes. The CDR3 is 14 residues long. Per germline, CDR1 MDHEN and CDR2 SYDVKM. The trim removed 7 bases at V and 1 base at J, leaving 6 bases unmatched. This TCR was sampled from a human donor in good health. The chain is built from TRBV28 and TRBJ1-2; 7 nucleotides match TRBD1. Material for sequencing was CD4+ T cells from PBMCs, cultured in vitro. Written as DNA, the CDR3 is TGTGCCAGCAAACGGACAGGAAATAACTATGGCTACACCTTC. Amino acid sequence: CASKRTGNNYGYTF.